This T cell receptor (beta chain) is drawn from a study of Ad26.COV2.S vaccination and SARS-CoV-2 variants. V gave up 1 base and J gave up 7 bases, with 15 bases separating them. Germline V gene lookup returns CDR1 SGHRS and CDR2 YFSETQ. This CDR3 comprises 15 residues. General observations from the study: Vaccine recipients showed a spike-specific TCR breadth that was higher than in placebo recipients. Once vaccination had occurred, spike-specific CD8+ and CD4+ T cell responses reportedly showed substantial breadth. Breadth measured for non-spike TCRs was similar across vaccine and placebo recipients.

The repertoire was sequenced with immunoSEQ multiplex PCR; TCRdb's copy has only in-frame clones and lacks some. Found here are 350,000 to 450,000 clones, around four fifths of them singletons; the top ten hold around 7.3%. For this clone: Antigen: not known. Different DNA sequences within this sample yield the same CDR3.

Stated treatment: approximately 18 received Ad26.COV2.S at low or high dose, single or two shots; roughly five received placebo; per-sample allocation not given. The investigators took samples on day 63 after the first vaccine or placebo injection. The chain couples TRBV5-1 to TRBJ1-5; the D gene is possibly TRBD1 (5 bases). The receptor's source is a person aged 18 to 65 who received the Ad26.COV2.S COVID-19 vaccine or a placebo. The sequences come from peripheral blood, collected in a trial of Ad26.COV2.S vaccine versus placebo. The CDR3 here is CASSLLPGRGQPQHF. For the CDR3, the DNA is TGCGCCAGCAGCTTGCTCCCGGGTCGGGGGCAGCCCCAGCATTTT.